What follows are 30 T cell receptor beta chains derived from one specimen sequenced in a study of cytotoxic CD8 clonotypes in ibrutinib-treated CLL. The repertoire was sequenced with immunoSEQ multiplex PCR; TCRdb's copy has only in-frame clones and lacks some. The sample contains about 130,000 clones, 70% to 80% of which appear only once. The sequencing used PBMCs, collected after 12 months of ibrutinib treatment. Every receptor here comes from a human donor with chronic lymphocytic leukemia.

This clone was counted only a few times. V is TRBV7-9 and J is TRBJ1-2, with 7 nucleotides matching TRBD1. Trimming took 6 bases from V and 4 from J; bases not matched to a gene: 2. Germline V CDR1 and CDR2: SEHNR, FQNEAQ (reference sequence). The CDR3 loop spans 12 amino acids. CDR3 DNA sequence: TGTGCCAGCAGTCGACAGGGCTATGGCTACACCTTC. Protein: CASSRQGYGYTF.

The rearrangement uses TRBV9 and TRBJ2-3, with TRBD2 matching over 7 bases. This CDR3 is built from 14 residues. The V and J ends lost 1 base and 6 bases, in that order; junction bases with no gene match: 5. Per the germline V gene, CDR1 is SGDLS and CDR2 is YYNGEE. CDR3 nucleotide sequence: TGTGCCAGCAGCGTATCTAGCGGTGGCGATACGCAGTATTTT. This translates into CASSVSSGGDTQYF.

In DNA, the CDR3 is TGTGCCAGCAGTTTCGGGACAGGGGAGGGGTTTGGCTACGAGCAGTACTTC. This encodes CASSFGTGEGFGYEQYF. V gene TRBV27 combines with J gene TRBJ2-7, with 10 bases matching TRBD1. Germline loops: CDR1 MNHEY, CDR2 SMNVEV (reference sequence). After removal of 3 bases from V and 3 bases from J, the junction contained 11 bases not matched to a gene. The CDR3 totals 17 residues.

This rearrangement joins TRBV25-1 to TRBJ1-2; no reliable D call. Germline CDR1 and CDR2: MGHDK and SYGVNS. CDR3 size: 14 residues. With 1 base removed from V and 3 bases from J, the gap between germline ends came to 9 bases. DNA of the CDR3: TGTGCCAGCAGTGAATTTGGCAGTTACTATGGCTACACCTTC. Its translation is CASSEFGSYYGYTF.

J is TRBJ2-5 and V is TRBV9; TRBD2 agrees at 14 bases. The J segment lost 4 bases and the V segment lost 5 bases, leaving 4 bases of the junction unmatched. Germline V gene sequence: CDR1 SGDLS, CDR2 YYNGEE. CDR3 length: 15 amino acids. The CDR3 DNA reads as TGTGCCAGCAGACGGGGACTAGCGGGAGTAGAGACCCAGTACTTC. This gives the protein CASRRGLAGVETQYF.

CDR3 DNA sequence: TGTGCCAGCAGTGAACCAGAACATGAGTACAATGAGCAGTTCTTC. Encoded protein: CASSEPEHEYNEQFF. The gene calls are TRBV25-1 and TRBJ2-1, with D unresolved. Germline-derived CDR1 and CDR2 are MGHDK and SYGVNS. The CDR3 sequence is 15 residues long. The germline V and J ends were trimmed by 2 bases and 4 bases, with 12 bases remaining between them. Full variable domain (rest looked up from reference TRBV25-1 and TRBJ2-1): EADIYQTPRYLVIGTGKKITLECSQTMGHDKMYWYQQDPGMELHLIHYSYGVNSTEKGDLSSESTVSRIRTEHFPLTLESARPSHTSQYLCASSEPEHEYNEQFFGPGTRLTVL.

This clone was seen only a few times. The V gene is TRBV2, the J gene TRBJ2-7; possibly TRBD1 or TRBD2 for D (5 bases each). Germline V gives CDR1 SNHLY, CDR2 FYNNEI. Trimming shortened V by 11 bases and J by 2 bases, and 16 bases separated the two germline ends. This CDR3 contains 13 residues. The CDR3 DNA follows: TGTGCCTCCGGGCGACAGCGGACCTACGAGCAGTACTTC. Translated: CASGRQRTYEQYF.

The chain uses TRBV7-6 and TRBJ2-1; D remains unclear. This CDR3 spans 13 amino acids. Trimming pared 6 bases from V and 4 bases from J, leaving 10 bases between. Germline CDR1 is SGHVS and CDR2 is FNYEAQ. CDR3 amino acids: CASSNGFYNEQFF. As DNA, the CDR3 is TGTGCCAGCAGTAACGGGTTTTACAATGAGCAGTTCTTC.

The chain carries TRBV5-6 and TRBJ2-7; 11 bases line up with TRBD1. Looked up from germline, CDR1 is SGHDT and CDR2 is YYEEEE. The CDR3 loop spans 15 amino acids. Trimming removed 5 bases from V and 2 bases from J; junction bases left unmatched: 6. CDR3 sequence (DNA): TGTGCCAGCAGTCTCGGACAGGGGGCCCCCTACGAGCAGTACTTC. Translation: CASSLGQGAPYEQYF.

In its sample, this clone was seen a few times. The chain links TRBV5-4 to TRBJ2-5; 7 bases fit TRBD1. CDR3 size: 14 residues. J lost 1 base, V lost 4 bases, and 4 bases had no gene match. Germline lookup yields CDR1 SGHNT and CDR2 YYREEE (reference sequence). CDR3 residues: CASSLTGIQETQYF. The CDR3 nucleotides read TGTGCCAGCAGCCTGACAGGGATCCAAGAGACCCAGTACTTC. Using reference TRBV5-4 and TRBJ2-5 for the parts outside the CDR3, the full variable domain is ETGVTQSPTHLIKTRGQQVTLRCSSQSGHNTVSWYQQALGQGPQFIFQYYREEENGRGNFPPRFSGLQFPNYSSELNVNALELDDSALYLCASSLTGIQETQYFGPGTRLLVL.

This chain links TRBV2 with TRBJ1-2; D is unclear. With 6 bases removed from V and 3 bases from J, the gap between germline ends came to 8 bases. This CDR3 is 12 amino acids long. CDR1 and CDR2 (germline): SNHLY, FYNNEI. The CDR3 reads CASRSGDYGYTF. CDR3 nucleotide sequence: TGTGCCAGCAGGAGTGGGGACTATGGCTACACCTTC.

The V call is TRBV15, the J call TRBJ1-1; D is uncertain. The CDR3 sequence is 16 residues long. Germline assignment: CDR1 LNHNV and CDR2 YYDKDF (reference sequence). V was cut by 0 bases and J by 1 base, with 12 bases left in between. The CDR3 coding sequence is TGTGCCACCAGCAGAGATCTTGGACTGACGAACACTGAAGCTTTCTTT. It is translated as CATSRDLGLTNTEAFF.

In DNA form, the CDR3 reads TGTGCCAGCAGCTTAGCCTCGACTAGCGGGAGATTGGACGAGCAGTACTTC. This encodes CASSLASTSGRLDEQYF. The rearrangement joins TRBV7-2 to TRBJ2-7; TRBD2 aligns across 12 bases. Trimming removed 0 bases from V and 5 bases from J; junction bases left unmatched: 8. From germline, CDR1 is SGHTA and CDR2 FQGNSA. The CDR3 sequence is 17 residues long.

The chain links TRBV10-3 to TRBJ2-3; D may be TRBD1 (7 bases). V shed 8 bases and J shed 0 bases, with 15 bases lying between them. Germline V gene lookup returns CDR1 ENHRY and CDR2 SYGVKD. This CDR3 contains 15 residues. The DNA of the CDR3 is TGTGCCATCTCCGCGACAGGGACTAGCACAGATACGCAGTATTTT. Its translation: CAISATGTSTDTQYF.

The J gene is TRBJ2-5, the V gene TRBV2; TRBD1 agrees at 12 bases. The CDR3 totals 16 residues. Germline V CDR1 and CDR2: SNHLY, FYNNEI. Unmatched junction bases numbered 9, after V lost 7 bases and J lost 3 bases. CDR3 residues: CASTVRDRGREETQYF. CDR3 in DNA: TGTGCCAGCACCGTACGGGACAGGGGGCGCGAAGAGACCCAGTACTTC. The variable domain in full, completed from reference TRBV2 and TRBJ2-5, reads EPEVTQTPSHQVTQMGQEVILRCVPISNHLYFYWYRQILGQKVEFLVSFYNNEISEKSEIFDDQFSVERPDGSNFTLKIRSTKLEDSAMYFCASTVRDRGREETQYFGPGTRLLVL.

In nucleotides, the CDR3 is TGCGCCAGCAGTGAGTCGAAAGAGGATACGCAGTATTTT. Translation: CASSESKEDTQYF. This chain connects TRBV10-2 to TRBJ2-3; no reliable D call. Germline lookup yields CDR1 WSHSY and CDR2 SAAADI. The CDR3 extends over 13 amino acids. V was cut by 0 bases and J by 6 bases, with 7 bases left in between.

V usage is TRBV28 and J usage is TRBJ2-7; D perhaps matches TRBD2 (6 bases). The CDR3 runs to 12 residues. Germline V gene sequence: CDR1 MDHEN, CDR2 SYDVKM. V dropped 6 bases and J dropped 5 bases, with 11 bases sitting between them. In DNA form, the CDR3 reads TGTGCCAGCAGGTTACTAGCCCACGAGCAGTACTTC. Residues: CASRLLAHEQYF. The whole variable domain, filled in from reference TRBV28 and TRBJ2-7, reads DVKVTQSSRYLVKRTGEKVFLECVQDMDHENMFWYRQDPGLGLRLIYFSYDVKMKEKGDIPEGYSVSREKKERFSLILESASTNQTSMYLCASRLLAHEQYFGPGTRLTVT.

The V and J genes are TRBV28 and TRBJ1-1, with D perhaps matching TRBD1 (6 bases). This CDR3 has 15 amino acids. V gave up 8 bases and J gave up 0 bases, with 16 bases separating them. The germline V gene has CDR1 MDHEN and CDR2 SYDVKM. The CDR3: CASPERGGLNTEAFF. Here the CDR3 DNA reads TGTGCCAGCCCGGAGCGGGGGGGCCTGAACACTGAAGCTTTCTTT.

This chain links TRBV18 with TRBJ2-5, with TRBD1 matching 9 bases. Germline assignment: CDR1 KGHSH and CDR2 LQKENI. Trimming removed 4 bases from V and 5 bases from J; junction bases left unmatched: 11. The CDR3 extends over 16 amino acids. The CDR3 protein is CASSRTGTGYGETQYF. The CDR3 DNA reads as TGTGCCAGCTCACGGACTGGGACAGGGTATGGGGAGACCCAGTACTTC.

CDR3 protein: CSVFIGETQYF. The CDR3 nucleotides read TGCAGCGTTTTCATTGGCGAGACCCAGTACTTC. The chain joins TRBV29-1 to TRBJ2-5; D remains ambiguous. Per germline, CDR1 SQVTM and CDR2 ANQGSEA. The CDR3 covers 11 residues. V was pared by 5 bases and J by 5 bases, with 9 bases between.

This chain links TRBV6-6 with TRBJ1-5; D is unclear. Trimming stripped 7 bases from V and 5 bases from J, with 21 bases between. Germline CDR1 reads MNHNY; CDR2 reads SVGAGI (reference sequence). The CDR3 extends over 16 amino acids. CDR3 nucleotide sequence: TGTGCCAGCACCACCTCCCCCCCTTACCTCGATCAGCCCCAGCATTTT. As protein: CASTTSPPYLDQPQHF.

CDR3 region: CASSSLEGRTYGYTF. The CDR3 coding sequence is TGTGCCAGCAGTTCACTGGAGGGACGGACCTATGGCTACACCTTC. The chain recombines TRBV7-9 with TRBJ1-2; perhaps TRBD1 as D (5 bases). CDR3 size: 15 residues. Trimming cost V 6 bases and J 4 bases, with 18 bases left between them. Per germline, CDR1 SEHNR and CDR2 FQNEAQ (reference sequence).

The genes are TRBV15 and TRBJ2-1; 11 bases align to TRBD2. The V gene end was trimmed by 0 bases and the J gene end by 4 bases; junction bases not matched to a gene: 2. Germline V gene sequence: CDR1 LNHNV, CDR2 YYDKDF (reference sequence). The CDR3 has 16 residues. DNA for the CDR3: TGTGCCACCAGCAGAGAAACTAGCGGGAGTTACAATGAGCAGTTCTTC. It yields the protein CATSRETSGSYNEQFF. The full variable domain, completed using reference TRBV15 and TRBJ2-1, is DAMVIQNPRYQVTQFGKPVTLSCSQTLNHNVMYWYQQKSSQAPKLLFHYYDKDFNNEADTPDNFQSRRPNTSFCFLDIRSPGLGDTAMYLCATSRETSGSYNEQFFGPGTRLTVL.

The gene calls are TRBV7-7 and TRBJ2-1; no clear D gene. The CDR3 is 10 amino acids. Trimming shortened V by 2 bases and J by 8 bases, and 1 base separated the two germline ends. Germline V gene data show CDR1 as SSHAT and CDR2 as FNYEAQ (reference sequence). The CDR3 loop is CASSLHEQFF. DNA for the CDR3: TGTGCCAGCAGCTTACATGAGCAGTTCTTC.

The CDR3 DNA sequence: TGCGCCAGCAGCTCCGGACGTCCGGAGACCCAGTACTTC. This gives the protein CASSSGRPETQYF. The chain employs TRBV5-1 and TRBJ2-5; D ambiguous. V gave up 3 bases and J gave up 5 bases, with 11 bases separating them. CDR1 is SGHRS, CDR2 YFSETQ, per germline. The CDR3 runs to 13 residues.

This chain links TRBV30 with TRBJ1-1; possibly TRBD1 for D (5 bases). The CDR3 length is 11 residues. Trimming removed 5 bases from V and 5 bases from J, with 9 bases in between. Looked up from germline, CDR1 is GTSNPN and CDR2 is SVGIG (reference sequence). CDR3 residues: CAWSKGTEAFF. CDR3 nucleotide sequence: TGTGCCTGGTCCAAGGGGACTGAAGCTTTCTTT.

The J gene is TRBJ2-5, the V gene TRBV4-2; D uncertain. V was pared by 0 bases and J by 4 bases, with 3 bases between. This CDR3 spans 12 amino acids. Germline CDR1 reads LGHNA; CDR2 reads YNFKEQ. The CDR3 DNA sequence: TGTGCCAGCAGCCAAGATCTAGAGACCCAGTACTTC. Translating gives CASSQDLETQYF.

The J gene is TRBJ1-1, the V gene TRBV7-3; D call uncertain. Trimming left V 2 bases short and J 6 bases short, with 13 bases between. Germline CDR1 is SGHTA and CDR2 is FQGTGA. The CDR3 runs to 14 residues. The CDR3 region has the DNA TGTGCCAGCAGCTTAGGTGGGTTTGGCTCTGAAGCTTTCTTT. Translating gives CASSLGGFGSEAFF.

The V gene is TRBV27, the J gene TRBJ2-3; tentatively, D is TRBD2 (5 bases). Trimming pared 5 bases from V and 6 bases from J, leaving 6 bases between. Per germline, CDR1 MNHEY and CDR2 SMNVEV (reference sequence). This CDR3 has 11 residues. CDR3 in amino acids: CASSTSDTQYF. In nucleotides, the CDR3 is TGTGCCAGCAGTACTAGTGATACGCAGTATTTT.

This chain connects TRBV6-5 to TRBJ2-3; TRBD1 is a possible D gene (6 bases). Germline-derived CDR1 and CDR2 are MNHEY and SVGAGI. CDR3 length: 14 amino acids. Trimming pared 6 bases from V and 2 bases from J, leaving 12 bases between. In nucleotides, the CDR3 is TGTGCCAGCAGCCTAGGACAGCCCACAGATACGCAGTATTTT. The encoded protein is CASSLGQPTDTQYF.